Here is one T cell receptor (beta chain) with its context. The antigen is undetermined. The sample belongs to a study of cytomegalovirus exposure and HLA in healthy donors. Study results and limitations: Later analysis identified a missense DCLRE1C variant that was linked to TCR beta V- and J-gene trimming. An ancestry cluster, one associated with Asian ancestry, reportedly showed fewer N-insertions than the approximately 650-donor mean in a later analysis. As was reported, the classifier diagnosed cytomegalovirus status with high specificity and sensitivity.

The PCR had 60 Vbeta and 13 Jbeta primers. The authors' processing: An analysis that came later counted some 85 million unique TCR beta chains, approximately 10 million shared. The protocol was immunoSEQ multiplex PCR, while the TCRdb copy is restricted to in-frame clones and leaves out a portion. That table supplies the V and J calls and clone size; D and trimming were determined from the DNA. The repertoire holds tens of thousands of clones, with roughly 83% as singletons. CDR1 and CDR2 from the germline V gene are SGHTS and YDEGEE. Losses at the gene ends were 0 bases for V and 7 bases for J; bases not matched to a gene: 9. The CDR3 runs 17 residues.

Material: PBMCs. The receptor comes from a young man in good health and CMV-seronegative. The chain uses TRBV5-8 and TRBJ2-1, with 11 bases lining up with TRBD2. The DNA of the CDR3 is TGTGCCAGCAGCTTGGCCCGCACTAGCGGGAGTAGGAATGAGCAGTTCTTC. As protein: CASSLARTSGSRNEQFF.